The rows below give T cell receptor beta chains drawn from one sample of a study of T cell changes during pregnancy in multiple sclerosis. TCRdb keeps only in-frame clones here, not all; method: immunoSEQ multiplex PCR. Among 85,000 to 100,000 clones, more than 85% were seen once, and the ten largest hold roughly 1.4%. The source was peripheral blood, collected in the first trimester of pregnancy. Receptors were obtained from a female donor with multiple sclerosis, enrolled in a pregnancy study. Both conserved end residues are part of each CDR3. Fields, in order: clone size, D gene, CDR3 length, J gene, V gene, CDR3 protein, CDR3 DNA. D genes are given only for firm matches. Clone size, where shown, is once, few, many, or a class for clones that have expanded.

.	.	15	TRBJ1-5	TRBV28	CASSLRQTSNQPQHF	TGTGCCAGCAGCCTTCGACAGACTAGCAATCAGCCCCAGCATTTT
.	TRBD2	15	TRBJ2-1	TRBV7-7	CASSLGTSGYNEQFF	TGTGCCAGCAGCTTAGGGACTAGCGGCTACAATGAGCAGTTCTTC
.	TRBD1	14	TRBJ2-7	TRBV19	CASSLGQSTYEQYF	TGTGCCAGTAGTTTGGGACAGTCCACCTACGAGCAGTACTTC
.	TRBD1	14	TRBJ1-1	TRBV19	CASSLPQGGKEAFF	TGTGCCAGTTCCTTGCCACAGGGGGGTAAAGAAGCTTTCTTT
.	TRBD1	14	TRBJ2-7	TRBV28	CASSTTTGHYEQYF	TGTGCCAGCAGTACAACGACAGGGCACTACGAGCAGTACTTC
.	.	13	TRBJ2-1	TRBV29-1	CSVGPTSYNEQFF	TGCAGCGTTGGGCCAACCTCCTACAATGAGCAGTTCTTC
.	TRBD2	16	TRBJ2-3	TRBV7-2	CASSLGSGRSSDTQYF	TGTGCCAGCAGCTTAGGTAGCGGGAGATCTTCAGATACGCAGTATTTT
.	.	14	TRBJ2-7	TRBV5-1	CASSLTGGGYEQYF	TGCGCCAGCAGCCTGACTGGGGGCGGCTATGAGCAGTACTTC
.	.	16	TRBJ2-4	TRBV9	CASSAGGTVAKNIQYF	TGTGCCAGCAGCGCCGGAGGGACAGTAGCCAAAAACATTCAGTACTTC
.	TRBD1	13	TRBJ1-1	TRBV28	CASSQGGNSEAFF	TGTGCCAGCAGTCAGGGGGGAAACTCTGAAGCTTTCTTT
.	.	14	TRBJ1-5	TRBV19	CASSYGQSNQPQHF	TGTGCCAGTAGCTACGGACAGTCCAATCAGCCCCAGCATTTT
once	TRBD2	15	TRBJ2-1	TRBV28	CASSSYGSGDNEQFF	TGTGCCAGCAGCTCCTATGGTAGCGGGGACAATGAGCAGTTCTTC
once	.	14	TRBJ1-1	TRBV30	CAWSWGQLNTEAFF	TGTGCCTGGAGTTGGGGGCAGTTGAACACTGAAGCTTTCTTT
.	.	12	TRBJ1-2	TRBV9	CASSVDTGGYTF	TGTGCCAGCAGCGTAGACACCGGGGGCTACACCTTC
.	TRBD1	15	TRBJ2-7	TRBV7-6	CASSLGTGGVNEQYF	TGTGCCAGCAGCTTAGGGACAGGGGGGGTAAACGAGCAGTACTTC
.	TRBD1	17	TRBJ2-5	TRBV28	CATTKRDRGRIPETQYF	TGTGCCACGACGAAGCGGGACAGGGGGCGAATACCAGAGACCCAGTACTTC
.	TRBD1	15	TRBJ1-5	TRBV6-1	CASSPDRGGSQPQHF	TGTGCCAGCAGTCCTGACAGGGGAGGGAGTCAGCCCCAGCATTTT
.	TRBD2	15	TRBJ2-1	TRBV27	CASRGLAGIYNEQFF	TGTGCCAGCAGAGGACTAGCGGGAATCTACAATGAGCAGTTCTTC
.	TRBD2	14	TRBJ2-7	TRBV7-2	CASSRLAPTREQYF	TGTGCCAGCAGCCGACTAGCGCCGACCCGCGAGCAGTACTTC
few	TRBD1	12	TRBJ1-5	TRBV28	CASIGGRQPQHF	TGTGCCAGCATAGGGGGCCGGCAGCCCCAGCATTTT
.	.	11	TRBJ2-1	TRBV20-1	CSASLYNEQFF	TGCAGTGCTAGTCTTTACAATGAGCAGTTCTTC
.	TRBD2	15	TRBJ2-7	TRBV11-3	CASSLSSSGSYEQYF	TGTGCCAGCAGCTTATCTTCTAGCGGGAGCTACGAGCAGTACTTC
.	.	16	TRBJ2-2	TRBV28	CASTLEGQGNTGELFF	TGTGCCAGCACCTTAGAAGGGCAGGGGAACACCGGGGAGCTGTTTTTT
.	.	16	TRBJ2-5	TRBV28	CASSGPGAGLQETQYF	TGTGCCAGCAGTGGGCCTGGCGCGGGGCTACAAGAGACCCAGTACTTC
once	TRBD1	11	TRBJ2-7	TRBV20-1	CSARDSYEQYF	TGCAGTGCGAGGGACAGCTACGAGCAGTACTTC
.	.	15	TRBJ1-5	TRBV6-6	CASRDRQRSNQPQHF	TGTGCCAGCAGGGATAGACAGCGCAGCAATCAGCCCCAGCATTTT
.	TRBD1	14	TRBJ1-1	TRBV19	CASRIDRGQTEAFF	TGTGCCAGTAGAATAGACAGGGGGCAAACTGAAGCTTTCTTT
.	TRBD1	16	TRBJ2-7	TRBV28	CASRPALGQGAYEQYF	TGTGCCAGCAGGCCTGCCCTGGGACAGGGGGCCTACGAGCAGTACTTC
.	TRBD1	13	TRBJ1-4	TRBV15	CATSRDRGMKLFF	TGTGCCACCAGCAGGGACAGGGGAATGAAACTGTTTTTT
.	TRBD1	14	TRBJ1-5	TRBV30	CAWSTGNSNQPQHF	TGTGCCTGGTCGACAGGGAATAGCAATCAGCCCCAGCATTTT
.	TRBD2	14	TRBJ2-7	TRBV19	CASSIRGGLNEQYF	TGTGCCAGTAGTATCCGGGGGGGCCTGAACGAGCAGTACTTC
few	.	14	TRBJ1-3	TRBV27	CASSLSYQGNTIYF	TGTGCCAGCAGTTTATCATACCAGGGAAACACCATATATTTT
once	.	17	TRBJ2-1	TRBV7-2	CASSLTLYPGPKNEQFF	TGTGCCAGCAGCTTAACCCTATACCCAGGGCCTAAGAATGAGCAGTTCTTC
.	TRBD1	20	TRBJ1-5	TRBV30	CAWSVSWWDRKYHSNQPQHF	TGTGCCTGGAGTGTATCGTGGTGGGACAGGAAGTACCATAGCAATCAGCCCCAGCATTTT
.	TRBD1	14	TRBJ2-7	TRBV7-6	CASSLGQGAGEQYF	TGTGCCAGCAGCCTAGGCCAGGGGGCGGGAGAGCAGTACTTC
.	.	14	TRBJ2-7	TRBV5-5	CASSSRTGRAEQYF	TGTGCCAGCAGCTCGAGGACAGGGAGGGCCGAGCAGTACTTC
.	.	13	TRBJ2-7	TRBV27	CASSPGAAYEQYF	TGTGCCAGCAGTCCAGGGGCTGCCTACGAGCAGTACTTC
few	.	15	TRBJ1-2	TRBV5-1	CASSLGLGDDYGYTF	TGCGCCAGCAGCTTGGGGTTAGGGGATGACTATGGCTACACCTTC
.	TRBD1	12	TRBJ1-1	TRBV29-1	CSVRGTGAEAFF	TGCAGCGTTCGCGGTACAGGGGCTGAAGCTTTCTTT
.	TRBD1	16	TRBJ2-7	TRBV5-5	CASSGKTGTDFYEQYF	TGTGCCAGCAGCGGAAAGACCGGGACAGATTTTTACGAGCAGTACTTC
.	.	16	TRBJ2-1	TRBV13	CASSLGGRGAYNEQFF	TGTGCCAGCAGCTTAGGCGGACGGGGGGCATACAATGAGCAGTTCTTC
.	.	12	TRBJ2-3	TRBV5-4	CASSLVQDTQYF	TGTGCCAGCAGCTTGGTCCAAGATACGCAGTATTTT
few	.	15	TRBJ1-1	TRBV27	CASSLSTKPNTEAFF	TGTGCCAGCAGTTTATCGACAAAACCGAACACTGAAGCTTTCTTT
.	TRBD1	16	TRBJ2-3	TRBV2	CASSVPGQRAGGTQYF	TGTGCCAGCAGCGTCCCGGGACAGAGGGCGGGCGGTACGCAGTATTTT
once	TRBD1	14	TRBJ2-7	TRBV6-5	CASGGRTGVSEQYF	TGTGCCAGCGGGGGGAGGACAGGGGTATCCGAGCAGTACTTC
once	.	14	TRBJ2-1	TRBV7-8	CASTTYRGFDEQFF	TGTGCCAGCACCACTTACCGGGGATTTGATGAGCAGTTCTTC
.	.	14	TRBJ2-5	TRBV5-1	CASSLVPGAETQYF	TGCGCCAGCAGCTTGGTGCCAGGGGCAGAGACCCAGTACTTC
.	TRBD1	22	TRBJ2-5	TRBV7-7	CASSKGQGRMAPKNGTQETQYF	TGTGCCAGCAGCAAAGGACAGGGACGGATGGCCCCTAAAAATGGGACTCAAGAGACCCAGTACTTC
.	TRBD2	15	TRBJ2-7	TRBV7-9	CASSSGSGSSYEQYF	TGTGCCAGCAGCTCGGGTAGCGGGAGCTCCTACGAGCAGTACTTC
.	TRBD2	17	TRBJ2-3	TRBV7-6	CASSLALTSGSSDTQYF	TGTGCCAGCAGCTTAGCCTTGACTAGCGGGAGCTCAGATACGCAGTATTTT
.	TRBD1	17	TRBJ2-2	TRBV5-4	CASSPPGQGVIAGELFF	TGTGCCAGCAGCCCTCCGGGACAGGGCGTTATAGCCGGGGAGCTGTTTTTT
.	TRBD1	18	TRBJ1-3	TRBV5-1	CASSLIGTGVTTGNTIYF	TGCGCCAGCAGCTTGATAGGGACAGGGGTTACCACTGGAAACACCATATATTTT
.	TRBD1	16	TRBJ2-2	TRBV6-5	CASSYTRDRVTGELFF	TGTGCCAGCAGTTATACCCGGGACAGGGTCACCGGGGAGCTGTTTTTT
.	TRBD1	16	TRBJ1-3	TRBV5-1	CASSLGQGFSGNTIYF	TGCGCCAGCAGCTTGGGACAGGGGTTCTCTGGAAACACCATATATTTT
.	.	14	TRBJ2-7	TRBV7-2	CASSQGLGTYEQYF	TGTGCCAGCAGCCAGGGACTGGGCACCTACGAGCAGTACTTC